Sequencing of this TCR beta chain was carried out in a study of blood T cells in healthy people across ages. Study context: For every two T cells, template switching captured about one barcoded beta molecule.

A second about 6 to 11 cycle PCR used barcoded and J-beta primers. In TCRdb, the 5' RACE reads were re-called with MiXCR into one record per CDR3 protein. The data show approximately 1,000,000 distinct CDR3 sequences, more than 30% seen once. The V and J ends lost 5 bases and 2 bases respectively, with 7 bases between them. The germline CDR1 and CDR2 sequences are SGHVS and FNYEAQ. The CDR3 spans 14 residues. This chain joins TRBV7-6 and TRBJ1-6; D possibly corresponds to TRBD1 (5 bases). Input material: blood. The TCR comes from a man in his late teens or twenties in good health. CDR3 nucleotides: TGTGCCAGCAGCCCGACAGCCTATAATTCACCCCTCCACTTT. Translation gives CASSPTAYNSPLHF.